This T cell receptor (beta chain) was recovered during a study of technical replicates of blood from a few donors. Profiled with immunoSEQ multiplex PCR; TCRdb holds only in-frame clones, not every one. The profile shows more than 65,000 clones, roughly 89% of them singletons. Per the germline V gene, CDR1 is SNHLY and CDR2 is FYNNEI. V trimming: 5 bases; J trimming: 2 bases; junction bases outside the gene matches: 7. This CDR3 region has 18 residues. The chain uses TRBV2 and TRBJ2-1; 15 bases are a match to TRBD2. The clonotype was recovered from a human donor in good health. Sequences were obtained from T cells isolated from PBMCs. CDR3 protein: CASSSPGTSGGTYNEQFF. The CDR3 DNA reads as TGTGCCAGCAGTTCCCCCGGGACTAGCGGGGGGACCTACAATGAGCAGTTCTTC.